Reported below is one TCR beta chain. Antigen unknown. The data were taken from a study of CD8+ T cells in alopecia areata. RNA extraction was followed by reverse transcription into cDNA, which acted as the sequencing template. Sequencing was performed with immunoSEQ multiplex PCR; in TCRdb, only in-frame clones are kept and a portion is missing. The sample has about 64,000 clones; under 60% are singletons. General study points: Scalp and blood samples kept many expanded lesional clones throughout tofacitinib.

Treatment noted: oral pan-JAK inhibitor, 5-10 mg twice daily. This CDR3 is built from 14 residues. Trimming took 8 bases from V and 1 from J, leaving 14 bases between them. CDR1 LNHDA and CDR2 SQIVND come from the germline V gene (reference sequence). The rearrangement links TRBV19 to TRBJ1-1; D ambiguous. The input for sequencing was CD8+ T cells sorted from blood, taken around week 37, from a patient treated with tofacitinib. The origin of this receptor is a human donor with alopecia areata. The CDR3: CASFLGGGNTEAFF. In nucleotides, the CDR3 is TGTGCCAGTTTCCTTGGAGGTGGGAACACTGAAGCTTTCTTT.